This T cell receptor (beta chain) was identified during a study of blood T cells in healthy people across ages. PCR was performed a second time for about 6 to 12 cycles using a sample-barcoded 5' primer and a J-beta primer mix. TCRdb reprocessed the 5' RACE reads with MiXCR, giving one entry per CDR3 protein. The data contain about 940,000 distinct CDR3 sequences, roughly 50% of them singletons. The V gene lost 5 bases and the J gene lost 1 base, with 17 bases spanning the gap. The CDR3 extends over 16 amino acids. The sample taken for sequencing was blood. The chain links TRBV12-3 or TRBV12-4 to TRBJ1-2; perhaps TRBD1 as D (6 bases). This receptor was obtained from a man aged 30 to 39 in good health. The CDR3 here is CASSPSGAFLNYGYTF. CDR3 sequence (DNA): TGTGCCAGCAGTCCATCGGGGGCCTTTCTTAACTATGGCTACACCTTC.